Below, one T cell receptor beta chain is given with its context. Antigen: not known. The CDR3 is made up of 14 amino acids. Trimming removed 1 base at V and 6 bases at J, with 12 bases between. Germline CDR1 KGHSH, CDR2 LQKENI. The data were produced by immunoSEQ multiplex PCR, yet TCRdb's version contains in-frame clones alone and is incomplete. The sample yields about 66,000 clones, about 90% seen once. This sample was included in a study of T cell responses to AZD1222 COVID-19 vaccine. The study's findings and limits: Baseline seropositivity characterized only a handful of AZD1222 recipients. Breadth and depth of Spike-specific TCRs rose after two AZD1222 doses. The study found vaccine-associated CD4 TCRs spanning spike, dominant at 160-218 and 743-854. Unmutated variant regions are reportedly targeted by nearly half of spike-specific TCRs.

The sample in question was peripheral blood, obtained on day 0 of AZD1222 vaccination. This rearrangement joins TRBV18 to TRBJ1-2, with D possibly TRBD1 on 6 matching bases. The TCR originated in an adult in good health. This chain's CDR3 is CASSPQSAGDGYTF. The CDR3, as DNA: TGTGCCAGCTCACCACAGTCGGCAGGGGATGGCTACACCTTC.